The 8 T cell receptor beta chains below all came from one sample that was sequenced in a study of shared clonotypes between healthy human individuals. Assay used: immunoSEQ multiplex PCR; TCRdb lists only in-frame clones, some missing. This sample has more than 1 million clones, with around 78% found just once. The sample taken for sequencing was memory CD4+ T cells from PBMCs. Subset specified: CD45RA-negative fraction. These receptors came from a man younger than 35 in good health. Some clones in this sample may be carry-over from other donors' samples.

V usage is TRBV10-3 and J usage is TRBJ2-2, with D maybe TRBD1 (5 bases). The CDR3 has 14 residues. Germline CDR1 and CDR2: ENHRY and SYGVKD. The V end lost 4 bases, the J end lost 4 bases, and 10 bases lay between the germline ends. DNA of the CDR3: TGTGCCATCAGTGTAGACAGTACCACCGGGGAGCTGTTTTTT. It translates to CAISVDSTTGELFF.

The rearrangement joins TRBV4-1 to TRBJ1-3, with D uncertain. This CDR3 contains 15 residues. V lost 0 bases to trimming and J lost 0 bases, with 6 bases between them. Per germline, CDR1 MGHRA and CDR2 YSYEKL. For the CDR3, the DNA is TGCGCCAGCAGCCAAGATCGTGCCTCTGGAAACACCATATATTTT. This gives the protein CASSQDRASGNTIYF.

This rearrangement joins TRBV19 to TRBJ1-1; D uncertain. Trimming stripped 4 bases from V and 4 bases from J, with 10 bases between. The germline CDR1 and CDR2 sequences are LNHDA and SQIVND (reference sequence). This CDR3 comprises 13 residues. CDR3 region: CASSSGLATEAFF. As DNA, the CDR3 is TGTGCCAGTAGTAGCGGTCTGGCCACTGAAGCTTTCTTT.

V is TRBV18 and J is TRBJ2-7, with no clear D. The CDR3 is made up of 11 amino acids. CDR1 KGHSH and CDR2 LQKENI come from the germline V gene. The ends were cut back, 5 bases at V and 7 bases at J, with 9 bases in the middle. The CDR3 sequence: CASSELGEQYF. In DNA form, the CDR3 reads TGTGCCAGCTCAGAGCTCGGAGAGCAGTACTTC.

The chain carries TRBV5-1 and TRBJ1-3, with TRBD1 matching over 7 bases. CDR3 length equals 16 residues. Germline CDR1 and CDR2: SGHRS and YFSETQ. V shed 0 bases and J 4 bases; nucleotides not matched to a gene: 7. The DNA for the CDR3 is TGCGCCAGCAGCTTGGAAGGGACAGCGATAGGAAACACCATATATTTT. Its protein is CASSLEGTAIGNTIYF.

The V gene is TRBV19, the J gene TRBJ2-1; D may be TRBD1 (6 bases). V was cut by 0 bases and J by 6 bases, with 15 bases left in between. Germline CDR1 is LNHDA and CDR2 is SQIVND (reference sequence). The CDR3 loop spans 16 amino acids. The chain's CDR3 is CASSIDEVGRGNEQFF. The DNA of the CDR3 is TGTGCCAGTAGTATAGATGAAGTCGGCAGGGGCAATGAGCAGTTCTTC. The full variable domain, its missing parts supplied by reference TRBV19 and TRBJ2-1, is DGGITQSPKYLFRKEGQNVTLSCEQNLNHDAMYWYRQDPGQGLRLIYYSQIVNDFQKGDIAEGYSVSREKKESFPLTVTSAQKNPTAFYLCASSIDEVGRGNEQFFGPGTRLTVL.

In its sample, this clone was seen many times. The chain has TRBV2 and TRBJ1-4, with 8 bases identical to TRBD1. This CDR3 is 12 amino acids long. J gave up 12 bases and V 8 bases, and 8 bases lay outside the gene matches. Germline CDR1 reads SNHLY; CDR2 reads FYNNEI. The CDR3 nucleotides read TGTGCCAGCCAACAGGGGGGACCCCAACTGTTTTTT. Translation gives CASQQGGPQLFF.

This rearrangement joins TRBV6-1 to TRBJ2-7; D not resolved. The CDR3 has 15 amino acids. V was pared by 7 bases and J by 3 bases, with 19 bases between. Per the germline V gene, CDR1 is MNHNS and CDR2 is SASEGT. The chain's CDR3 is CASKVTWQADYEQYF. CDR3 in DNA: TGTGCCAGCAAAGTCACGTGGCAGGCGGACTACGAGCAGTACTTC.